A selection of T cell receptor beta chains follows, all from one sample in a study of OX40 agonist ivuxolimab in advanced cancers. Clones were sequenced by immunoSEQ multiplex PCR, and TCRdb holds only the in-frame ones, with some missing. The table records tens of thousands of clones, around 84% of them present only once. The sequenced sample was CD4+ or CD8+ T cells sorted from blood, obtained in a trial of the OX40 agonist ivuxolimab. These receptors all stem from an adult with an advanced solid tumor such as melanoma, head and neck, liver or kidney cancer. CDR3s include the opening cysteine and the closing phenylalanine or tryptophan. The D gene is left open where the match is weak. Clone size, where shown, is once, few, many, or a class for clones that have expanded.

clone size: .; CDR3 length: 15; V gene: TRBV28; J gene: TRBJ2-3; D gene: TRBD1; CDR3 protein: CASSPRTGGTDTQYF; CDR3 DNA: TGTGCCAGCAGTCCCAGGACAGGCGGCACAGATACGCAGTATTTT
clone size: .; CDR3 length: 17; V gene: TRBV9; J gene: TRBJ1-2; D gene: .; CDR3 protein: CASSPEVNAGANYGYTF; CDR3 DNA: TGTGCCAGCAGCCCCGAGGTCAATGCGGGGGCTAACTATGGCTACACCTTC
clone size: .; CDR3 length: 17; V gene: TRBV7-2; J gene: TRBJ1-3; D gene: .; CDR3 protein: CASSLGASWGSGNTIYF; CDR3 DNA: TGTGCCAGCAGCCTCGGGGCCTCTTGGGGGTCTGGAAACACCATATATTTT
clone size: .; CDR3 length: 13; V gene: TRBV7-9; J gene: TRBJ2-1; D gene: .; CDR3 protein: CASSLGAGREQFF; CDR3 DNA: TGTGCCAGCAGCTTAGGCGCCGGACGGGAGCAGTTCTTC
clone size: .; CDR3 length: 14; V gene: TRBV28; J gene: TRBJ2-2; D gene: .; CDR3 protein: CASVTSRPTGELFF; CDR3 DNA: TGTGCCAGCGTCACAAGTCGGCCCACCGGGGAGCTGTTTTTT
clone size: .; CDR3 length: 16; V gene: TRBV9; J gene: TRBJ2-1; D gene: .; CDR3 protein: CASSVEGLASYNEQFF; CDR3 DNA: TGTGCCAGCAGCGTAGAAGGACTTGCCTCCTACAATGAGCAGTTCTTC
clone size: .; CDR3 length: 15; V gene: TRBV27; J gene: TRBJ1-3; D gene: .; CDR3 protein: CASSPGLYSGNTIYF; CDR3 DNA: TGTGCCAGCAGTCCCGGTTTGTACTCTGGAAACACCATATATTTT
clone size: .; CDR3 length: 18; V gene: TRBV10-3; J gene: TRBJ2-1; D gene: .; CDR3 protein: CAIRDDRGAGLGYNEQFF; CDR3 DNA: TGTGCCATCAGAGATGACAGGGGAGCGGGACTAGGATATAATGAGCAGTTCTTC
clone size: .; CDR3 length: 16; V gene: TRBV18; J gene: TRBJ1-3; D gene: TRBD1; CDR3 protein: CASSPPEGAAGNTIYF; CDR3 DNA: TGTGCCAGCTCGCCCCCTGAGGGGGCAGCAGGAAACACCATATATTTT
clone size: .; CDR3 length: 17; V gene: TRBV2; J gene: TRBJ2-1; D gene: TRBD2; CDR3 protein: CASSGSVTSGRLDEQFF; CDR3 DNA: TGTGCCAGCAGTGGATCGGTAACTAGCGGGAGATTGGATGAGCAGTTCTTC
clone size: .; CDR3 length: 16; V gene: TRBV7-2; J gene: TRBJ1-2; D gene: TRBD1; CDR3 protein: CASSLGGQGWDYGYTF; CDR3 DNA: TGTGCCAGCAGCTTAGGGGGACAGGGGTGGGACTATGGCTACACCTTC
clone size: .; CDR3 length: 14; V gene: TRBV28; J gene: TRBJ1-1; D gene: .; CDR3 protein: CASSFTGANTEAFF; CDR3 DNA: TGTGCCAGCAGTTTCACGGGGGCCAACACTGAAGCTTTCTTT
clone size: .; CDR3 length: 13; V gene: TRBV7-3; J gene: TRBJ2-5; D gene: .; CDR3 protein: CASSFREGETQYF; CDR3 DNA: TGTGCCAGCAGCTTCCGGGAAGGGGAGACCCAGTACTTC
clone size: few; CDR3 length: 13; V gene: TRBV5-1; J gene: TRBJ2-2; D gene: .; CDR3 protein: CASSFLDTGELFF; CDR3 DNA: TGCGCCAGCAGCTTCTTGGACACCGGGGAGCTGTTTTTT
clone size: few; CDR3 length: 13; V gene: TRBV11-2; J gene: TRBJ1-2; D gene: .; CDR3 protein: CASQGDIDYGYTF; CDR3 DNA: TGTGCCAGCCAGGGAGACATCGACTATGGCTACACCTTC
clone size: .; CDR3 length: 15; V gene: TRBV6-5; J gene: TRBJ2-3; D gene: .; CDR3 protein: CASSAAETSTDTQYF; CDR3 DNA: TGTGCCAGCAGCGCTGCCGAAACTAGCACAGATACGCAGTATTTT
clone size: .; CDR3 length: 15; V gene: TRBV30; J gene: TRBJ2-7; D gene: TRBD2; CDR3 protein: CAWSRGLAGVVEQYF; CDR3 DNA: TGTGCCTGGAGTCGGGGACTAGCGGGAGTCGTCGAGCAGTACTTC
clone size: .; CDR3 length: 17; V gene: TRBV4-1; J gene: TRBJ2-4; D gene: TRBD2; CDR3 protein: CASSQDHGGGNKNIQYF; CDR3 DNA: TGCGCCAGCAGCCAAGACCATGGGGGAGGGAATAAAAACATTCAGTACTTC
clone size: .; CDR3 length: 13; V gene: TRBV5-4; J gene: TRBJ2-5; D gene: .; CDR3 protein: CASSLDRPETQYF; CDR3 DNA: TGTGCCAGCAGCTTGGACAGACCGGAGACCCAGTACTTC
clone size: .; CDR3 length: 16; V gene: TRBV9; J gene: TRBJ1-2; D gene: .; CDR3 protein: CASSVAVGTAAYGYTF; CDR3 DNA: TGTGCCAGCAGCGTAGCCGTGGGTACAGCGGCGTATGGCTACACCTTC
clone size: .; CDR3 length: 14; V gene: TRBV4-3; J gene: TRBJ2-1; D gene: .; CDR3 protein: CASSQADDYNEQFF; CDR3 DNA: TGCGCCAGCAGCCAGGCCGACGACTACAATGAGCAGTTCTTC
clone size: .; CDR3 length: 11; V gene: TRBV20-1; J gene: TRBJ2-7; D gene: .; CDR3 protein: CSASREIEQYF; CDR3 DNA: TGCAGTGCTAGCAGGGAGATCGAGCAGTACTTC
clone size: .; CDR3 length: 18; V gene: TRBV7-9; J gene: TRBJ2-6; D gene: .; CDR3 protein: CASSSHGVPYSGANVLTF; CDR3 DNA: TGTGCCAGCAGCTCACACGGCGTCCCCTACTCTGGGGCCAACGTCCTGACTTTC
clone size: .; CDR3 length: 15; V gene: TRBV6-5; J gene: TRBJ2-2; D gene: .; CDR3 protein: CASSYGGAGTGELFF; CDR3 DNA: TGTGCCAGCAGTTACGGCGGGGCGGGCACCGGGGAGCTGTTTTTT
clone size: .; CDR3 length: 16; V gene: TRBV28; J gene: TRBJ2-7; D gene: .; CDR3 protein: CASRTDKITLDYEQYF; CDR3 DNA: TGTGCCAGCAGGACAGACAAAATTACCCTGGACTACGAGCAGTACTTC
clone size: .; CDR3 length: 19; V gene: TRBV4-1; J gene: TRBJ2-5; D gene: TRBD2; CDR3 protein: CASSQVRLAGGRVQETQYF; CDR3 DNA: TGCGCCAGCAGCCAAGTGAGGCTAGCGGGGGGGCGGGTTCAAGAGACCCAGTACTTC
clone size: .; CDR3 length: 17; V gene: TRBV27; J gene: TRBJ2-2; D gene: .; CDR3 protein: CASSRPGVSGGTGELFF; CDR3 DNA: TGTGCCAGCAGCAGACCCGGGGTTAGTGGCGGCACCGGGGAGCTGTTTTTT
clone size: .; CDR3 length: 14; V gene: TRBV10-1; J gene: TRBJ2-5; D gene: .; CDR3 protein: CASSEPRGAGTQYF; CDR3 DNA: TGCGCCAGCAGTGAGCCCCGGGGGGCCGGGACCCAGTACTTC
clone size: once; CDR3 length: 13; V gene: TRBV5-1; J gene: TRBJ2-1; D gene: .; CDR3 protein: CASSLVSGDEQFF; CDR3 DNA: TGCGCCAGCAGCTTGGTGTCGGGCGATGAGCAGTTCTTC
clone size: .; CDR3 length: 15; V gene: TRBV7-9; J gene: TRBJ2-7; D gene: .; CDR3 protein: CASSVLGAPPREQYF; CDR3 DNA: TGTGCCAGCAGCGTTTTGGGGGCCCCACCCCGCGAGCAGTACTTC
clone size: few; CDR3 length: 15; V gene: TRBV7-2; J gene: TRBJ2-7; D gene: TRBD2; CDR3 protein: CASSLPREAGDEQYF; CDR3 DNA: TGTGCCAGCAGCTTACCCCGGGAAGCGGGAGACGAGCAGTACTTC
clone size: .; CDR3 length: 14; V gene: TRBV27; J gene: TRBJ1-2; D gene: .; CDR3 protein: CASSFGAVLGGYTF; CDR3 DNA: TGTGCCAGCAGTTTTGGCGCGGTACTCGGGGGCTACACCTTC
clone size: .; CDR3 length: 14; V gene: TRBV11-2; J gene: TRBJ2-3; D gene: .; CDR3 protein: CASSSWDGADTQYF; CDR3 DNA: TGTGCCAGCAGCTCCTGGGACGGAGCAGATACGCAGTATTTT
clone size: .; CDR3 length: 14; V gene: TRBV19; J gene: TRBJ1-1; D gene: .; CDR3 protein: CASRLAGSSTEAFF; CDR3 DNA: TGTGCCAGTAGGTTGGCAGGGTCGAGCACTGAAGCTTTCTTT
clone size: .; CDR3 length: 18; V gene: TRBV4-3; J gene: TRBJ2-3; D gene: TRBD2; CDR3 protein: CASSQDLAGGGLVDTQYF; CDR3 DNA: TGCGCCAGCAGCCAAGACCTGGCGGGAGGGGGCCTAGTGGATACGCAGTATTTT
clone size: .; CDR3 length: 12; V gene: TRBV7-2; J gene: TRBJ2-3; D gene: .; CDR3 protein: CASSLARDTQYF; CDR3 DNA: TGTGCCAGCAGCTTAGCGCGAGATACGCAGTATTTT
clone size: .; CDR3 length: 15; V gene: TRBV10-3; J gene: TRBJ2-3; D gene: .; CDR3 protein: CAISESGESGNTQYF; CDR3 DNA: TGTGCCATCAGTGAGTCAGGGGAGAGCGGAAATACGCAGTATTTT
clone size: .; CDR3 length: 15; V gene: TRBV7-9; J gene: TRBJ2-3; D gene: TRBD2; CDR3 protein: CASSTSGSSTDTQYF; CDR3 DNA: TGTGCCAGCAGCACTAGCGGATCTAGCACAGATACGCAGTATTTT
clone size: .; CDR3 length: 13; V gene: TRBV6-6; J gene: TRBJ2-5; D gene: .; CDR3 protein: CASRGGAEETQYF; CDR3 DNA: TGTGCCAGCAGAGGAGGGGCAGAAGAGACCCAGTACTTC
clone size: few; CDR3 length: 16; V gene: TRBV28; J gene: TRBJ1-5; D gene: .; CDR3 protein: CASSDGGGVGRQPQHF; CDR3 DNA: TGTGCCAGCAGTGATGGTGGAGGGGTAGGCCGTCAGCCCCAGCATTTT
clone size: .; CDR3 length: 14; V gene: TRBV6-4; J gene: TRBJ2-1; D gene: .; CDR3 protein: CASSVGGWDNEQFF; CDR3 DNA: TGTGCCAGCAGCGTCGGGGGTTGGGACAATGAGCAGTTCTTC
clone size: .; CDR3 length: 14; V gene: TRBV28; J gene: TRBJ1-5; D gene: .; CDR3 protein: CASSLGQGNQPQHF; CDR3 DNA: TGTGCCAGCAGTTTGGGGCAGGGCAATCAGCCCCAGCATTTT
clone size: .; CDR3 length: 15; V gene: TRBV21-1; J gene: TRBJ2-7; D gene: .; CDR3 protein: CASSKVGQGSYEQYF; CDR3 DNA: .
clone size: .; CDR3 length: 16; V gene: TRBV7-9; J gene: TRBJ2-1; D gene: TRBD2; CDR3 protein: CASSAQPSGSYNEQFF; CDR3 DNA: TGTGCCAGCAGCGCCCAGCCTAGCGGGAGTTACAATGAGCAGTTCTTC
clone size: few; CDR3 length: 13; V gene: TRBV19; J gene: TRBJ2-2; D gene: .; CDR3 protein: CASSMGPTGELFF; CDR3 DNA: TGTGCCAGTAGTATGGGCCCCACCGGGGAGCTGTTTTTT